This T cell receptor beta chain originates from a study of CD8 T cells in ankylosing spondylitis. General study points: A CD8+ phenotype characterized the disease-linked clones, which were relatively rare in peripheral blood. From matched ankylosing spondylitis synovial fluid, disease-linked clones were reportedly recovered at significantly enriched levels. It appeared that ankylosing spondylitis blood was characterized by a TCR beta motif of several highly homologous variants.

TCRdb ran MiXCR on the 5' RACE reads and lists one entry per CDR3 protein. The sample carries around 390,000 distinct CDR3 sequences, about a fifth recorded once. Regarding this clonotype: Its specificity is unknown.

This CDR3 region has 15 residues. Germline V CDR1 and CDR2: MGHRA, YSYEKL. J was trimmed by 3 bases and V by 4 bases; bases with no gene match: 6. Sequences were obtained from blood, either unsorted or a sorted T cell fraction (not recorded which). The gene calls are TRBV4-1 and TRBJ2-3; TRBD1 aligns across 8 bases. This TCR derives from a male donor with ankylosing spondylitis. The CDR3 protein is CASSRGQGTTDTQYF. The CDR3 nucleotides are TGCGCCAGCAGCCGAGGACAGGGCACTACAGATACGCAGTATTTT.